Listed here are 30 T cell receptor beta chains from one sample, sequenced in a study of blood T cell repertoires in COVID-19. TCRdb's table, derived via immunoSEQ multiplex PCR, lists solely in-frame clones and lacks some. The table lists approximately 52,000 clones, about 85% of them singletons. Sequences were obtained from peripheral blood. The origin of the receptors is a human donor in a cohort sampled during active COVID-19.

The genes are TRBV19 and TRBJ2-3, with TRBD1 matching over 7 bases. The V segment lost 5 bases and the J segment 4 bases; nucleotides outside the gene matches: 9. This CDR3 is 15 amino acids long. The germline gives CDR1 LNHDA, CDR2 SQIVND (reference sequence). The CDR3 sequence: CASSPQGSSADTQYF. The DNA for the CDR3 is TGTGCCAGTAGTCCACAGGGGAGTAGCGCAGATACGCAGTATTTT.

The gene calls are TRBV3-1 (or the pseudogene TRBV3-2) and TRBJ2-7; a weak D match, TRBD2 (6 bases). Germline loops: CDR1 LGHDT, CDR2 YNNKEL (reference sequence). V was trimmed by 0 bases and J by 0 bases, leaving 24 bases between them. The length of the CDR3 is 20 residues. CDR3 sequence reads: CASSQDNAGRGGVSSYEQYF. The CDR3 DNA is TGTGCCAGCAGCCAAGATAACGCCGGTAGAGGAGGGGTGAGCTCCTACGAGCAGTACTTC.

This clone is termed medium-sized (0.01 to 0.1%). The rearrangement links TRBV28 to TRBJ2-3; 9 bases are shared with TRBD2. The junction had 14 bases not matched to a gene; V was cut back by 6 bases and J by 7 bases. Germline V lookup: CDR1 MDHEN, CDR2 SYDVKM. CDR3 length: 16 amino acids. This chain's CDR3 is CASSSLIIAGVYTQYF. The CDR3 nucleotides are TGTGCCAGCAGCTCTCTCATTATAGCGGGAGTATATACGCAGTATTTT.

This sequence joins TRBV6-5 and TRBJ1-1; TRBD1 agrees at 8 bases. The CDR3 totals 13 residues. Germline V gives CDR1 MNHEY, CDR2 SVGAGI. The V gene end was trimmed by 6 bases and the J gene end by 3 bases; junction bases not matched to a gene: 3. CDR3 region: CASRTTGDTEAFF. The CDR3 region has the DNA TGTGCCAGCAGAACGACAGGGGACACTGAAGCTTTCTTT.

The chain carries TRBV28 and TRBJ2-4; D ambiguous. Trimming took off 2 bases at V and 4 bases at J, with 12 bases between the two ends. The CDR3 has 15 residues. CDR1 is MDHEN and CDR2 is SYDVKM in the germline V gene. The CDR3, as DNA: TGTGCCAGCAGTTTAGCCCAGACTTCAAAAAACATTCAGTACTTC. Translating it yields CASSLAQTSKNIQYF.

J is TRBJ1-5 and V is TRBV5-6; D call uncertain. Germline V gene sequence: CDR1 SGHDT, CDR2 YYEEEE. Trimming left V 0 bases short and J 5 bases short, with 9 bases between. The CDR3 is made up of 14 amino acids. The CDR3: CASSLAAADQPQHF. CDR3 in DNA: TGTGCCAGCAGCTTGGCGGCGGCGGATCAGCCCCAGCATTTT.

The rearrangement links TRBV29-1 to TRBJ1-2; TRBD1 aligns across 9 bases. The germline V gene has CDR1 SQVTM and CDR2 ANQGSEA. Trimming took 6 bases from V and 1 from J; bases not matched to a gene: 9. The CDR3 loop spans 15 amino acids. DNA of the CDR3: TGCAGCGTACCCCCCGGGACAGGGTATAACTATGGCTACACCTTC. This codes for CSVPPGTGYNYGYTF.

V gene TRBV10-2 combines with J gene TRBJ2-2; possibly TRBD1 or TRBD2 for D (6 bases each). From germline, CDR1 is WSHSY and CDR2 SAAADI. The germline V and J ends were trimmed by 6 bases and 6 bases, with 11 bases remaining between them. This CDR3 contains 13 residues. CDR3 amino acids: CASREGGSGELFF. The CDR3 bases are TGCGCCAGCAGGGAGGGGGGCTCCGGGGAGCTGTTTTTT.

As DNA, the CDR3 is TGTGCCAGCAGTTTAGCGGGAGGTTTGGAGACCCAGTACTTC. As protein: CASSLAGGLETQYF. The rearrangement links TRBV2 to TRBJ2-5, with 10 positions matching TRBD2. The CDR3 spans 14 residues. The V gene's germline CDR1 is SNHLY and CDR2 FYNNEI. V trimming: 5 bases; J trimming: 5 bases; junction bases outside the gene matches: 5.

The V call is TRBV11-2, the J call TRBJ2-5, with 9 bases fitting TRBD1. Germline loops: CDR1 SGHAT, CDR2 FQNNGV. This CDR3 has 15 amino acids. The trim removed 4 bases at V and 5 bases at J, leaving 8 bases unmatched. The CDR3 here is CASSSYRGRGETQYF. CDR3 DNA: TGTGCCAGCAGCTCTTACAGGGGGCGCGGGGAGACCCAGTACTTC.

This chain links TRBV27 with TRBJ1-1; D not resolved. The germline V gene encodes CDR1 MNHEY and CDR2 SMNVEV (reference sequence). Trimming removed 8 bases from V and 1 base from J, with 11 bases in between. CDR3 length: 13 residues. The CDR3, as DNA: TGTGCCAGCTGCCGCTCAGGGAACACTGAAGCTTTCTTT. This sequence encodes CASCRSGNTEAFF.

This chain joins TRBV5-5 and TRBJ2-7, with TRBD1 identical over 8 bases. The V segment lost 4 bases and the J segment 4 bases; nucleotides outside the gene matches: 10. The CDR3 spans 15 residues. The germline V gene encodes CDR1 SGHKS and CDR2 YYEKEE (reference sequence). CDR3 DNA sequence: TGTGCCAGCAGCAGGGACAGGATAATGGATTACGAGCAGTACTTC. Translated, it gives CASSRDRIMDYEQYF. Filled out from reference TRBV5-5 and TRBJ2-7, the complete variable domain reads DAGVTQSPTHLIKTRGQQVTLRCSPISGHKSVSWYQQVLGQGPQFIFQYYEKEERGRGNFPDRFSARQFPNYSSELNVNALLLGDSALYLCASSRDRIMDYEQYFGPGTRLTVT.

This clone came up a few times. V gene TRBV2 combines with J gene TRBJ2-1; TRBD2 matches at 12 bases. Germline V gene data show CDR1 as SNHLY and CDR2 as FYNNEI. J lost 10 bases, V lost 8 bases, and 15 bases had no gene match. The CDR3 extends over 16 amino acids. DNA for the CDR3: TGTGCCAGCCAATCTGGAGGGACTAGCGGGCGAAGCGAGCAGTTCTTC. The encoded protein is CASQSGGTSGRSEQFF.

This clone appeared a few times. The chain links TRBV28 to TRBJ1-5; no firm D call. The V end lost 5 bases, the J end lost 6 bases, and 14 bases lay between the germline ends. The CDR3 length is 14 residues. The germline V gene has CDR1 MDHEN and CDR2 SYDVKM. The CDR3 loop reads CASSLFDGSQPQHF. The CDR3 nucleotides read TGTGCCAGCAGTCTTTTCGACGGGAGTCAGCCCCAGCATTTT.

This chain uses TRBV28 with TRBJ2-2; D gene unclear. V was trimmed by 9 bases and J by 4 bases, leaving 18 bases between them. The CDR3 sequence is 15 residues long. Germline CDR1 reads MDHEN; CDR2 reads SYDVKM. CDR3 nucleotides: TGTGCCAGTATGGCCATACACAGCCCCACCGGGGAGCTGTTTTTT. This codes for CASMAIHSPTGELFF.

The V and J genes are TRBV27 and TRBJ2-5; 8 bases map to TRBD1. CDR3 size: 14 residues. Germline V gene data show CDR1 as MNHEY and CDR2 as SMNVEV (reference sequence). The J segment lost 2 bases and the V segment lost 4 bases, leaving 3 bases of the junction unmatched. The DNA of the CDR3 is TGTGCCAGCAGTTGGGACAGGAGACAAGAGACCCAGTACTTC. Translating gives CASSWDRRQETQYF.

The chain is built from TRBV28 and TRBJ1-5, with D uncertain. Germline loops: CDR1 MDHEN, CDR2 SYDVKM. The CDR3 is made up of 13 amino acids. V was cut by 6 bases and J by 2 bases, with 8 bases left in between. CDR3 protein: CASRSDGNQPQHF. The DNA of the CDR3 is TGTGCCAGCAGGAGCGATGGCAATCAGCCCCAGCATTTT.

V gene TRBV5-5 combines with J gene TRBJ2-2; D may be TRBD2 (6 bases). V was clipped by 2 bases and J by 2 bases, with 7 bases between them. Germline CDR1 is SGHKS and CDR2 is YYEKEE (reference sequence). This CDR3 contains 14 residues. CDR3 region: CASSFGGNTGELFF. CDR3 in DNA: TGTGCCAGCAGCTTCGGGGGAAACACCGGGGAGCTGTTTTTT.

V gene TRBV28 combines with J gene TRBJ1-4; 7 bases map to TRBD1. The CDR3 has 19 residues. In germline, CDR1 is MDHEN, CDR2 SYDVKM. V was pared by 5 bases and J by 0 bases, with 15 bases of the junction left unmatched. The CDR3 spells CASSPFFRDSYATNEKLFF. For the CDR3, the DNA is TGTGCCAGCAGTCCCTTTTTCCGGGACAGCTATGCAACTAATGAAAAACTGTTTTTT.

The CDR3 coding sequence is TGTGCCACCACCCCGGCAGGGCGGAACACTGAAGCTTTCTTT. It codes for CATTPAGRNTEAFF. The rearrangement uses TRBV15 and TRBJ1-1, with D tentatively TRBD1 (5 bases). Trimming took off 7 bases at V and 1 base at J, with 13 bases between the two ends. CDR1 is LNHNV and CDR2 is YYDKDF in the germline V gene (reference sequence). There are 14 residues in the CDR3. The full variable domain, its missing parts supplied by reference TRBV15 and TRBJ1-1, is DAMVIQNPRYQVTQFGKPVTLSCSQTLNHNVMYWYQQKSSQAPKLLFHYYDKDFNNEADTPDNFQSRRPNTSFCFLDIRSPGLGDTAMYLCATTPAGRNTEAFFGQGTRLTVV.

There are a few counts of this clone. This chain connects TRBV5-4 to TRBJ1-5; D possibly corresponds to TRBD1 (6 bases). The CDR3 is 14 residues long. CDR1 and CDR2 (germline): SGHNT, YYREEE (reference sequence). V was shortened by 2 bases and J by 3 bases, with 9 bases between the two germline ends. The CDR3 spells CASSFTGSNQPQHF. CDR3 DNA sequence: TGTGCCAGCAGCTTTACAGGGTCCAATCAGCCCCAGCATTTT.

The rearrangement uses TRBV10-3 and TRBJ1-1, with D tentatively TRBD1 (6 bases). This CDR3 is 14 amino acids long. Germline values: CDR1 ENHRY, CDR2 SYGVKD. V lost 6 bases, J lost 1 base, and 12 bases lay in between. As DNA, the CDR3 is TGTGCCATCAGAACCGGGACATCGAACACTGAAGCTTTCTTT. This translates into CAIRTGTSNTEAFF.

V and J are TRBV9 and TRBJ1-2; D might be TRBD1 (6 bases). The germline CDR1 and CDR2 sequences are SGDLS and YYNGEE. The V gene lost 5 bases and the J gene lost 8 bases, with 16 bases spanning the gap. The CDR3 consists of 13 residues. The CDR3 sequence is CASSGDTRVGYTF. Written as DNA, the CDR3 is TGTGCCAGCAGTGGGGACACCCGTGTCGGCTACACCTTC.

The table lists this clone with a few counts. The chain links TRBV6-5 to TRBJ1-1, with 7 bases lining up with TRBD1. CDR3 length: 12 amino acids. J was trimmed by 4 bases and V by 6 bases; bases with no gene match: 2. In germline, CDR1 is MNHEY, CDR2 SVGAGI. CDR3 DNA sequence: TGTGCCAGCAGCCACAGGGGCACTGAAGCTTTCTTT. It encodes CASSHRGTEAFF.

V is TRBV5-1 and J is TRBJ2-2; possibly TRBD2 for D (5 bases). The V end was cut by 4 bases, the J end by 4 bases, with 14 bases between. Germline loops: CDR1 SGHRS, CDR2 YFSETQ. The CDR3 consists of 15 residues. CDR3 sequence reads: CASSRERSSTGELFF. The CDR3 nucleotides are TGCGCCAGCAGCAGAGAGCGGAGTTCCACCGGGGAGCTGTTTTTT.

The rearrangement uses TRBV2 and TRBJ1-4; TRBD1 aligns across 7 bases. The CDR3 covers 14 residues. V shed 5 bases, J shed 5 bases, and the junction held 5 bases outside the gene matches. CDR1 and CDR2 from the germline V gene are SNHLY and FYNNEI. CDR3 nucleotide sequence: TGTGCCAGCAGTTCGACAGGGATGAATGAAAAACTGTTTTTT. Encoded protein: CASSSTGMNEKLFF.

DNA of the CDR3: TGCGCCAGCAGCGAGACCGGGACTAGCGGATACGAGCAGTACTTC. It yields the protein CASSETGTSGYEQYF. The chain joins TRBV5-1 to TRBJ2-7, with TRBD2 identical over 11 bases. Germline trimming cut 4 bases from V and 4 bases from J; bases unmatched to any gene: 7. The CDR3 totals 15 residues. Germline CDR1 SGHRS, CDR2 YFSETQ.

This clone was observed once. The CDR3 is CASRRGVNQPQHF. CDR3 DNA: TGTGCCAGCAGACGCGGGGTGAATCAGCCCCAGCATTTT. The chain combines TRBV2 with TRBJ1-5; D remains ambiguous. This CDR3 is built from 13 residues. The V end was cut by 6 bases, the J end by 4 bases, with 10 bases between. Per the germline V gene, CDR1 is SNHLY and CDR2 is FYNNEI.

V usage is TRBV11-2 and J usage is TRBJ2-3; tentatively, D is TRBD2 (6 bases). Germline V gene data show CDR1 as SGHAT and CDR2 as FQNNGV. This CDR3 is 15 amino acids long. V was trimmed by 2 bases and J by 2 bases, leaving 11 bases between them. CDR3 DNA sequence: TGTGCCAGCAGCTTAATCGGCGGGAACACAGATACGCAGTATTTT. Amino acid sequence: CASSLIGGNTDTQYF.

The J gene is TRBJ2-2, the V gene TRBV14; D is uncertain. V gave up 0 bases and J gave up 5 bases, with 7 bases separating them. Germline lookup yields CDR1 SGHDN and CDR2 FVKESK. The CDR3 is made up of 14 amino acids. The CDR3, as DNA: TGTGCCAGCAGCCAAGATAGGCGGACCGGGGAGCTGTTTTTT. Its translation is CASSQDRRTGELFF. Filled out from reference TRBV14 and TRBJ2-2, the complete variable domain reads EAGVTQFPSHSVIEKGQTVTLRCDPISGHDNLYWYRRVMGKEIKFLLHFVKESKQDESGMPNNRFLAERTGGTYSTLKVQPAELEDSGVYFCASSQDRRTGELFFGEGSRLTVL.